This entry concerns a single TCR beta chain. Its target is unknown. V lost 2 bases and J 1 base, leaving 9 bases between the germline ends. Germline CDR1 SGHNT, CDR2 YENEEA. The CDR3 sequence is 15 residues long. This sample stems from a study of PD-1 blockade in mismatch repair-deficient tumors. Notes on the study in general: After pembrolizumab, tumor-resident clones rose rapidly, then generally contracted before radiologic responses.

Sequencing used immunoSEQ multiplex PCR; TCRdb keeps in-frame clones, though not all of them. This sample has roughly 45,000 clones, with around 77% found just once. The TCR originated in an adult with mismatch repair-deficient cancer. The chain uses TRBV11-3 and TRBJ2-1; D gene ambiguous. Material: PBMCs, obtained before pembrolizumab treatment. The CDR3 here is CASSLMKLSYNEQFF. CDR3 nucleotides: TGTGCCAGCAGCTTAATGAAGCTGTCCTACAATGAGCAGTTCTTC.